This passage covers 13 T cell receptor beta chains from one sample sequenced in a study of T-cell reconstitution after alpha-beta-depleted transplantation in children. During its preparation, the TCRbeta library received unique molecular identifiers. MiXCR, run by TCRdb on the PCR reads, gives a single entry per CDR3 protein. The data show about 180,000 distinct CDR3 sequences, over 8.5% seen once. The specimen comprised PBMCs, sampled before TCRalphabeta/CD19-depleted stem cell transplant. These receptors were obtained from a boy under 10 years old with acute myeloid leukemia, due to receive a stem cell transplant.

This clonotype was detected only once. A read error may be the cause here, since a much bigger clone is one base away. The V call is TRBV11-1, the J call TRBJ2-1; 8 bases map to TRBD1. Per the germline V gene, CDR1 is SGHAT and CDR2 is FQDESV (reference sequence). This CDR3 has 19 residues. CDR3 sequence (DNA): TGTGTCAGCAGCTTAGGGTTTCCGGAGGTGACAGGGGCCTACAATGAGCAGTTCTTC. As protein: CVSSLGFPEVTGAYNEQFF.

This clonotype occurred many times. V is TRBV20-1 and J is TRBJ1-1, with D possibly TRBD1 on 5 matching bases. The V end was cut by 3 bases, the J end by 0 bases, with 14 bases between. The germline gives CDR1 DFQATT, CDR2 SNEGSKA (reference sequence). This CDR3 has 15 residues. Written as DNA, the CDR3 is TGCAGTGCTAGGGACATAGGGAGAATGAACACTGAAGCTTTCTTT. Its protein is CSARDIGRMNTEAFF.

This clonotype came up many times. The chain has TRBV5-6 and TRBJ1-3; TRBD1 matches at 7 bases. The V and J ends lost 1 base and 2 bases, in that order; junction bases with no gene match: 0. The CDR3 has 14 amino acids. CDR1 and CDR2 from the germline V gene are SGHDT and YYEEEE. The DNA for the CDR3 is TGTGCCAGCAGCTTGAGGGGGCCTGGAAACACCATATATTTT. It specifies CASSLRGPGNTIYF.

CDR3 coding DNA: TGTGCCAGCGGCCGCGGCGGGAACTATGGCTACACCTTC. Translating it yields CASGRGGNYGYTF. The chain couples TRBV12-3 or TRBV12-4 to TRBJ1-2; D is undetermined. This CDR3 has 13 residues. Trimming removed 8 bases from V and 2 bases from J, with 12 bases in between.

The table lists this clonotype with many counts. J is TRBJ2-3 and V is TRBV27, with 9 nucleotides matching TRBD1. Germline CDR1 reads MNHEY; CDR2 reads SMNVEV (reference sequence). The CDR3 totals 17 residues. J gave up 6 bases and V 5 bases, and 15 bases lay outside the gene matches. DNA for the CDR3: TGTGCCAGCAGTATCTATAAGGCCCTCACAGGGGGCGATACGCAGTATTTT. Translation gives CASSIYKALTGGDTQYF.

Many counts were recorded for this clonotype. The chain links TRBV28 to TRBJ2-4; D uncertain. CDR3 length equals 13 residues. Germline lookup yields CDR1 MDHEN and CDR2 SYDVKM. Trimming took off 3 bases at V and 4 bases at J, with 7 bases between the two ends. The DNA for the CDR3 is TGTGCCAGCAGTTTGCACTATAAAAACATTCAGTACTTC. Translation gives CASSLHYKNIQYF.

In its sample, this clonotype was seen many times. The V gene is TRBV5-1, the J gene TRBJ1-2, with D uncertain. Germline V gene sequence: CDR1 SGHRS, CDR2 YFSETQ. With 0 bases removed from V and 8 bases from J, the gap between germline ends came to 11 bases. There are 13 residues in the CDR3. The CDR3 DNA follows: TGCGCCAGCAGCTTGGCCGGGTTGTCAGGCTACACCTTC. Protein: CASSLAGLSGYTF.

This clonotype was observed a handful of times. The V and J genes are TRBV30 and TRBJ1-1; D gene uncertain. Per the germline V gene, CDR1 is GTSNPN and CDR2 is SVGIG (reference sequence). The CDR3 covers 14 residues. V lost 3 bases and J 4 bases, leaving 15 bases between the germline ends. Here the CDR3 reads CAWRHEGGSTEAFF. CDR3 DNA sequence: TGTGCCTGGAGACACGAGGGAGGCTCCACTGAAGCTTTCTTT.

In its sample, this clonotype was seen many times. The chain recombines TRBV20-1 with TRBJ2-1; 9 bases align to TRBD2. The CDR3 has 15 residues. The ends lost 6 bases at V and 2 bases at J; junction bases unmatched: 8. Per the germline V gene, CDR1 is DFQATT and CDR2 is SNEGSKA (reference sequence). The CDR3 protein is CSAKSIAGAYNEQFF. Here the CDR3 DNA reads TGCAGTGCGAAGAGCATAGCGGGGGCCTACAATGAGCAGTTCTTC.

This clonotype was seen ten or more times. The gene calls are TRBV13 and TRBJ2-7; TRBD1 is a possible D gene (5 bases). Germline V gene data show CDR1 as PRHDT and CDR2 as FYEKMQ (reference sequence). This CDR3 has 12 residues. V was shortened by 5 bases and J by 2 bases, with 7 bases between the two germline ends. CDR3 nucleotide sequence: TGTGCCAGCAGCCCAGGGACCTACGAGCAGTACTTC. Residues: CASSPGTYEQYF.

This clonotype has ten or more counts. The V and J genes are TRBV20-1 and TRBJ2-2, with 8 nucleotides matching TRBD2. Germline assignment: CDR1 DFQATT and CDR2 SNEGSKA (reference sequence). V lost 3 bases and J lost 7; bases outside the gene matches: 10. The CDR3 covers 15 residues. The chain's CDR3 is CSASLPSRGGGELFF. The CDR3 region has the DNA TGCAGTGCTAGCCTACCGTCCCGGGGGGGCGGGGAGCTGTTTTTT.

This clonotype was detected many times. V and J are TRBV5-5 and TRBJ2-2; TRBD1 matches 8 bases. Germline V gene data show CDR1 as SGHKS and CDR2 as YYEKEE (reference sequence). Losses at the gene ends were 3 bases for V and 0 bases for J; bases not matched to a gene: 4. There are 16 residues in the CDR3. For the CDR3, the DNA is TGTGCCAGCAGCTCGCGGACAGGGTCGAACACCGGGGAGCTGTTTTTT. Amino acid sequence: CASSSRTGSNTGELFF.

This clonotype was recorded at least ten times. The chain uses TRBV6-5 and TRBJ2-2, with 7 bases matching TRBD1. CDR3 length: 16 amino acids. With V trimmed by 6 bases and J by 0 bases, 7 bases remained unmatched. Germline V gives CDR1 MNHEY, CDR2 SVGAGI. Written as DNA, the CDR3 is TGTGCCAGCAGCAATCCGGGACAGTCGAACACCGGGGAGCTGTTTTTT. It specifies CASSNPGQSNTGELFF.